Presented here are 15 T cell receptor beta chains from one specimen sequenced in a study of blood T cell repertoires in COVID-19. Repertoires were generated with immunoSEQ multiplex PCR, while TCRdb's copy carries only in-frame clones and drops some. The sample includes about 410,000 clones, 89% of them seen just once. The specimen was peripheral blood. Source of these receptors: a woman in her thirties or forties with COVID-19, enrolled during active disease.

This clone was seen at least ten times. The gene calls are TRBV4-2 and TRBJ1-1; TRBD1 agrees at 8 bases. V lost 0 bases to trimming and J lost 0 bases; unmatched junction nucleotides: 9. The CDR3 contains 18 residues. Germline assignment: CDR1 LGHNA and CDR2 YNFKEQ. CDR3 in DNA: TGTGCCAGCAGCCAAGACCCACAGGGGGGGACTATGAACACTGAAGCTTTCTTT. Its protein is CASSQDPQGGTMNTEAFF.

This clone was counted a single time. V usage is TRBV7-3 and J usage is TRBJ2-2; the match to TRBD1 covers 9 bases. This CDR3 is 15 amino acids long. CDR1 is SGHTA and CDR2 is FQGTGA in the germline V gene. J was trimmed by 4 bases and V by 7 bases; bases with no gene match: 7. CDR3 nucleotides: TGTGCCAGCACTACGGGACAGGGTAGCACCGGGGAGCTGTTTTTT. It specifies CASTTGQGSTGELFF.

The chain recombines TRBV19 with TRBJ2-5; D gene ambiguous. The V gene lost 3 bases and the J gene lost 5 bases, with 10 bases spanning the gap. The CDR3 has 13 amino acids. Per the germline V gene, CDR1 is LNHDA and CDR2 is SQIVND (reference sequence). CDR3 residues: CASSMALVETQYF. Written as DNA, the CDR3 is TGTGCCAGTAGTATGGCGCTAGTGGAGACCCAGTACTTC.

In this sample, this clone turned up once. The rearrangement uses TRBV6-2 or TRBV6-3 and TRBJ1-1; 7 bases match TRBD1. Germline V gene lookup returns CDR1 MNHEY and CDR2 SVGEGT. This CDR3 is built from 13 residues. V was pared by 6 bases and J by 4 bases, with 5 bases of the junction left unmatched. The CDR3: CASSLQGTTEAFF. For the CDR3, the DNA is TGTGCCAGCAGCCTACAGGGGACCACTGAAGCTTTCTTT.

V gene TRBV6-2 or TRBV6-3 combines with J gene TRBJ2-2; 7 bases agree with TRBD2. The trim removed 1 base at V and 4 bases at J, leaving 0 bases unmatched. The CDR3 extends over 14 amino acids. The germline gives CDR1 MNHEY, CDR2 SVGEGT. The CDR3 sequence is CASSYWGGTGELFF. As DNA, the CDR3 is TGTGCCAGCAGTTACTGGGGGGGCACCGGGGAGCTGTTTTTT.

This clone occurred a few times. The chain combines TRBV2 with TRBJ1-2; D is ambiguous. The CDR3 extends over 12 amino acids. V shed 4 bases and J shed 2 bases, with 5 bases lying between them. CDR1 is SNHLY, CDR2 FYNNEI, per germline. The DNA for the CDR3 is TGTGCCAGCAGTGGACAAAACTATGGCTACACCTTC. This sequence encodes CASSGQNYGYTF.

The chain is built from TRBV12-5 and TRBJ1-6, with TRBD1 identical over 9 bases. Germline CDR1 and CDR2: LGHNT and FRNRAP. V shed 7 bases and J 14 bases; nucleotides not matched to a gene: 9. The CDR3 runs 13 residues. DNA for the CDR3: TGTGCTAGTGCCGGACAGGGGCAGGGGGCCCTCCACTTT. It yields the protein CASAGQGQGALHF. Looking up the rest from reference TRBV12-5 and TRBJ1-6 gives the full variable domain: DARVTQTPRHKVTEMGQEVTMRCQPILGHNTVFWYRQTMMQGLELLAYFRNRAPLDDSGMPKDRFSAEMPDATLATLKIQPSEPRDSAVYFCASAGQGQGALHFGNGTRLTVT.

The rearrangement links TRBV21-1 to TRBJ1-1. TRBV21-1 is tagged as a pseudogene. This CDR3 region has 15 residues. The DNA for the CDR3 is TGTGCCAGCAGCAAGGGTGGGAGAGGAAACACTGAAGCTTTCTTT. It encodes CASSKGGRGNTEAFF.

CDR3 protein: CAISESNRQNTEAFF. CDR3 DNA: TGTGCCATCAGTGAGTCAAACAGGCAGAACACTGAAGCTTTCTTT. This chain joins TRBV10-3 and TRBJ1-1, with a tentative D call TRBD1 (5 bases). The CDR3 has 15 residues. Germline values: CDR1 ENHRY, CDR2 SYGVKD. Trimming took 0 bases from V and 1 from J, leaving 9 bases between them.

The chain couples TRBV18 to TRBJ2-5, with 7 bases aligning to TRBD1. With 0 bases clipped from V and 2 bases from J, the junction kept 3 bases outside the gene matches. This CDR3 region has 15 residues. In germline, CDR1 is KGHSH, CDR2 LQKENI. Here the CDR3 reads CASSPPGDRQETQYF. DNA of the CDR3: TGTGCCAGCTCACCACCTGGGGACAGACAAGAGACCCAGTACTTC.

V and J are TRBV6-2 or TRBV6-3 and TRBJ2-1; TRBD2 matches 13 bases. Per the germline V gene, CDR1 is MNHEY and CDR2 is SVGEGT. V trimming: 0 bases; J trimming: 9 bases; junction bases outside the gene matches: 5. The CDR3 runs to 16 residues. CDR3 DNA sequence: TGTGCCAGCAGTTACTCGAAACTAGCGGGAGGGGGTGAGCAGTTCTTC. Protein: CASSYSKLAGGGEQFF.

This chain joins TRBV10-3 and TRBJ2-5; D unclear. V was trimmed by 6 bases and J by 4 bases, leaving 12 bases between them. CDR1 is ENHRY, CDR2 SYGVKD, per germline. There are 13 residues in the CDR3. The CDR3 reads CAIRDRGVETQYF. CDR3 coding DNA: TGTGCCATCAGAGACCGAGGAGTAGAGACCCAGTACTTC.

The rearrangement joins TRBV7-9 to TRBJ2-3; 11 nucleotides agree with TRBD2. There are 15 residues in the CDR3. Germline V gene data show CDR1 as SEHNR and CDR2 as FQNEAQ (reference sequence). With V trimmed by 3 bases and J by 5 bases, 4 bases remained unmatched. CDR3 DNA: TGTGCCAGCAGCTTTAGCGGGAGGGCCTTAGATACGCAGTATTTT. Translating gives CASSFSGRALDTQYF.

The gene calls are TRBV7-2 and TRBJ2-2; 8 nucleotides align to TRBD1. CDR1 is SGHTA, CDR2 FQGNSA, per germline. V shed 5 bases and J 1 base; nucleotides not matched to a gene: 3. CDR3 length equals 15 residues. The CDR3 region is CASSQGQVNTGELFF. DNA of the CDR3: TGTGCCAGCAGCCAGGGACAGGTGAACACCGGGGAGCTGTTTTTT.

The chain employs TRBV28 and TRBJ1-5, with D hard to call. The CDR3 spans 14 residues. Trimming pared 3 bases from V and 2 bases from J, leaving 8 bases between. The germline CDR1 and CDR2 sequences are MDHEN and SYDVKM. CDR3 nucleotides: TGTGCCAGCAGTTTCCCCGAGGGCAATCAGCCCCAGCATTTT. Translation gives CASSFPEGNQPQHF.